This T cell receptor (beta chain) was sequenced during a study of early T cells in non-severe SARS-CoV-2 infection. Findings and caveats of the study: Anti-spike CD8 responses were favored in VDJdb matching, and private and CD4 specificities were missed.

There are 15 residues in the CDR3. V gave up 6 bases and J gave up 5 bases; unmatched junction bases: 8. Germline CDR1 reads DFQATT; CDR2 reads SNEGSKA (reference sequence). Notes on this clonotype: What it binds is not known.

Each cDNA molecule carried a unique molecular identifier. TCRdb independently ran MiXCR on the 5' RACE reads; one entry per CDR3 protein. The sample comprises over 25,000 distinct CDR3 sequences, about 5% of which are singletons, and more than 0.7% rests with the top ten. The chain links TRBV20-1 to TRBJ2-1, with TRBD2 matching 12 bases. This receptor was identified in an adult who was a healthcare worker with PCR-confirmed SARS-CoV-2 infection or an uninfected control (not recorded which). Source material: whole blood. The CDR3, as DNA: TGCAGTGCGCCAGGACTAGCGGGGCTCAACAATGAGCAGTTCTTC. Translation gives CSAPGLAGLNNEQFF.